This TCR beta chain comes out of a study of identical twins. General study findings and limits: Insertions were fewer in abundant cord blood beta clonotypes, whereas memory repertoires showed none of this pattern. Within twin pairs, the out-of-frame alpha sequences they shared showed excess low generation probability.

A universal primer site was created by template switching, with the cDNA bearing unique molecular identifiers. TCRdb itself ran the 5' RACE reads through MiXCR, one entry per CDR3 protein. The sample consists of around 1.7 million distinct CDR3 sequences, around a third of them appearing once. Healthy Caucasians, and only they, were the donors. This clonotype occurred a few times. Its antigen is unknown. Looked up from germline, CDR1 is MNHEY and CDR2 is SMNVEV (reference sequence). CDR3 size: 15 residues. Sequenced sample: cord blood. This TCR came from a newborn girl in good health. The genes are TRBV27 and TRBJ2-7, with TRBD1 identical over 7 bases. Gene TRBJ2-5 matches the end of the DNA better, so the J call may be wrong. Written as DNA, the CDR3 is TGTGCCAGCAGAAGATTCCAGGGGGTCCAGGAGACCCAGTACTTC. Its translation is CASRRFQGVQETQYF.